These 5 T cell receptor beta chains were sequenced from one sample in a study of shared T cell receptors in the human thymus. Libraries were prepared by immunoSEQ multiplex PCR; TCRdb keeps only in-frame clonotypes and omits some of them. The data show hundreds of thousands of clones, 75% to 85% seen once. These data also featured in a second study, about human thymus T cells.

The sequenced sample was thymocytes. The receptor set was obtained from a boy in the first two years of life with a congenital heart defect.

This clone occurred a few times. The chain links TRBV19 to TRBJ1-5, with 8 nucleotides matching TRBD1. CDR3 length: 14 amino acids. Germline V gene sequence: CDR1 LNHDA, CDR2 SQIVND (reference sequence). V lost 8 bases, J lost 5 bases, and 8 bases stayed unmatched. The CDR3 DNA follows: TGTGCCAGTCGACAGGGGTTCTCTGATCAGCCCCAGCATTTT. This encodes CASRQGFSDQPQHF.

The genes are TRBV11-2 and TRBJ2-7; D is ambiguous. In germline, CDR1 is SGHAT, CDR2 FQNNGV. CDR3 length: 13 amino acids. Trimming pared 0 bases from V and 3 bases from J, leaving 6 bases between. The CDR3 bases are TGTGCCAGCAGCTTAGATCACTGCTACGAGCAGTACTTC. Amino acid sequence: CASSLDHCYEQYF.

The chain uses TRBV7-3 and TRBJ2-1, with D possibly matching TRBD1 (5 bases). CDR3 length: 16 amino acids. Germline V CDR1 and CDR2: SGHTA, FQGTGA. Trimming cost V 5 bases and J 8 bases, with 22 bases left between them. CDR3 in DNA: TGTGCCAGCAGCCATCCCGGACAAGAGTTTGAGGATGAGCAGTTCTTC. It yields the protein CASSHPGQEFEDEQFF.

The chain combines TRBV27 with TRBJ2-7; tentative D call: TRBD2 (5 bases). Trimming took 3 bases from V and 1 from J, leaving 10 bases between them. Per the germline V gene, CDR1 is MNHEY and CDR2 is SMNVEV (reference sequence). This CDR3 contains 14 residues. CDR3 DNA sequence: TGTGCCAGCAGTTTGCGCCCGGGGTCCTACGAGCAGTACTTC. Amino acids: CASSLRPGSYEQYF.

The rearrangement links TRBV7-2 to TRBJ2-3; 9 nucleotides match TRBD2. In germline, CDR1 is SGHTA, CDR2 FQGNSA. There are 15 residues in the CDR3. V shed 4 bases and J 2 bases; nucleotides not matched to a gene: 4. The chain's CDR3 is CASSSVAGVTDTQYF. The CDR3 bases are TGTGCCAGCAGCTCAGTAGCGGGAGTCACAGATACGCAGTATTTT.